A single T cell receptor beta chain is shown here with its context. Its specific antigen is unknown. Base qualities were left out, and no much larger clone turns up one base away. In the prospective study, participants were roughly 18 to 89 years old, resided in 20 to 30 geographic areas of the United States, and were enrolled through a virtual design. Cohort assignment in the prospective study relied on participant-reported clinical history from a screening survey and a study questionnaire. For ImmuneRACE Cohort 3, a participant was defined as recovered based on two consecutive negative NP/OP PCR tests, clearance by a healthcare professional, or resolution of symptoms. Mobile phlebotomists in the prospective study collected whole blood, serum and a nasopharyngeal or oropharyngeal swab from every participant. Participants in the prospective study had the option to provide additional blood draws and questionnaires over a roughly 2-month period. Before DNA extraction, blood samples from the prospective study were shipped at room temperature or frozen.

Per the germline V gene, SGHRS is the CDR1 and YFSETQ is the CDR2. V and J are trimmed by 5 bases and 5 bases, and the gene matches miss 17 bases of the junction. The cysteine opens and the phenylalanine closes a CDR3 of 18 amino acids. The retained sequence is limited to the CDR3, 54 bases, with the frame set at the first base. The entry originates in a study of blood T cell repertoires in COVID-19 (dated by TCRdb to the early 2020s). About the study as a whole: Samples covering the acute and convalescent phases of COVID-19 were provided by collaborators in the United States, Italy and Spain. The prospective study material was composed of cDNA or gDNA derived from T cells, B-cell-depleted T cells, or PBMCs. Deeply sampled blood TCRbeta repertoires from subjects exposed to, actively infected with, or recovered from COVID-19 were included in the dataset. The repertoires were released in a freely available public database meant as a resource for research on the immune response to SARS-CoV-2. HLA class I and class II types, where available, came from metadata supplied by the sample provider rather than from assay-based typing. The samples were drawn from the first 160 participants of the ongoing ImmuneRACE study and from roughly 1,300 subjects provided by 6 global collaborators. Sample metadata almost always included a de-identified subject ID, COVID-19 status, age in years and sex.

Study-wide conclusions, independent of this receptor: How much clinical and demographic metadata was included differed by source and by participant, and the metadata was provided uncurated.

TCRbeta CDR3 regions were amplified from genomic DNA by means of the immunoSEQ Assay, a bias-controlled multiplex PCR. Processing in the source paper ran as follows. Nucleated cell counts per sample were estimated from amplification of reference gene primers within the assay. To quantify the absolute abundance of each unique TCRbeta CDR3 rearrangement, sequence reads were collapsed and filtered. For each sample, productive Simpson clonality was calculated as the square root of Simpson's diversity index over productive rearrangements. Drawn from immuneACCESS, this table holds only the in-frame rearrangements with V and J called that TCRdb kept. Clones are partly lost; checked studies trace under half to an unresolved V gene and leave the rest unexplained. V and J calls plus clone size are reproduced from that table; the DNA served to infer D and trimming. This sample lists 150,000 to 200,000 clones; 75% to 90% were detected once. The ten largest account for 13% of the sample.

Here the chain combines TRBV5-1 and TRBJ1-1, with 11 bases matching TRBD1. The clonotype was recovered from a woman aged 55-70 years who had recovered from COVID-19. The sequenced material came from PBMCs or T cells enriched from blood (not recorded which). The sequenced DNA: TGCGCCAGCAGGATAGTTTCGGACAGGGGGCAGGGAAGGACTGAAGCTTTCTTT. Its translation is CASRIVSDRGQGRTEAFF. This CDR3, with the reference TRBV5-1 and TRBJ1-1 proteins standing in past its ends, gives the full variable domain KAGVTQTPRYLIKTRGQQVTLSCSPISGHRSVSWYQQTPGQGLQFLFEYFSETQRNKGNFPGRFSGRQFSNSRSEMNVSTLELGDSALYLCASRIVSDRGQGRTEAFFGQGTRLTVV.